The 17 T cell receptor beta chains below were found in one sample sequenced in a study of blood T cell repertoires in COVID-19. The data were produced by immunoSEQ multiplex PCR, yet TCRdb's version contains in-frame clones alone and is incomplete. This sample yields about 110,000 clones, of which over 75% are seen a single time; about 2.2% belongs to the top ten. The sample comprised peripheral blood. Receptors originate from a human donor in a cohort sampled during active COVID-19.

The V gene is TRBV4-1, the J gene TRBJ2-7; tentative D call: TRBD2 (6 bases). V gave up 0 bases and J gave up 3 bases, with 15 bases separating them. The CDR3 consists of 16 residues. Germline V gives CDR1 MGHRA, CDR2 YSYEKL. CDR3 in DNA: TGCGCCAGCAGCCAAGATCGAGGAGGGAGGTTCTACGAGCAGTACTTC. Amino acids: CASSQDRGGRFYEQYF.

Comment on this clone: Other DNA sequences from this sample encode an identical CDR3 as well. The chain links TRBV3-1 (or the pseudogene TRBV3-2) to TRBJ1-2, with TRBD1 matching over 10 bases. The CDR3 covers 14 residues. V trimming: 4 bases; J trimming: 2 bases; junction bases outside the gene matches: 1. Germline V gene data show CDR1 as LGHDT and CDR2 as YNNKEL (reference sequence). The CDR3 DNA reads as TGTGCCAGCAGCCCGGGACAGGGGAACTATGGCTACACCTTC. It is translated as CASSPGQGNYGYTF.

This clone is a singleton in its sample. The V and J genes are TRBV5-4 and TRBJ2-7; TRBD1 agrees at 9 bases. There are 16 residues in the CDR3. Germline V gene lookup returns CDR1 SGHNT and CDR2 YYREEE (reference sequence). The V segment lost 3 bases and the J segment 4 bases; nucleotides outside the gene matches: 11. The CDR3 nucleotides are TGTGCCAGCAGCTGGTCCCCGGGACAGGGCGGTTACGAGCAGTACTTC. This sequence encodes CASSWSPGQGGYEQYF.

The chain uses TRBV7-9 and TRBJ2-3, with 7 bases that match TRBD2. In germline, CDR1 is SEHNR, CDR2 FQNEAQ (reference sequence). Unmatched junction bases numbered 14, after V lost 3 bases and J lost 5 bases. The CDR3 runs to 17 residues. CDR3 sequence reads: CASSFSGGGVRGDTQYF. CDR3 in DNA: TGTGCCAGCAGCTTTAGTGGTGGGGGGGTTCGTGGAGATACGCAGTATTTT.

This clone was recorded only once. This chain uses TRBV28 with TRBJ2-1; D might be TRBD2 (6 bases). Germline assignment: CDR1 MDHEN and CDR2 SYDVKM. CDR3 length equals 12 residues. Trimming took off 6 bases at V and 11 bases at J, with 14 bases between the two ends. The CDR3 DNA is TGTGCCAGCAGACGCCCCGGGACTCAGCAGTTCTTC. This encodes CASRRPGTQQFF.

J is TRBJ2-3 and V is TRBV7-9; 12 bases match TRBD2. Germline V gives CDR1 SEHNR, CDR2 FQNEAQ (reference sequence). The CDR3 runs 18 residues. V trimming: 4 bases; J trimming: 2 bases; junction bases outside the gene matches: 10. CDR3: CASSSSTPSGRATDTQYF. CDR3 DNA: TGTGCCAGCAGCTCCTCGACCCCTAGCGGGAGGGCCACAGATACGCAGTATTTT.

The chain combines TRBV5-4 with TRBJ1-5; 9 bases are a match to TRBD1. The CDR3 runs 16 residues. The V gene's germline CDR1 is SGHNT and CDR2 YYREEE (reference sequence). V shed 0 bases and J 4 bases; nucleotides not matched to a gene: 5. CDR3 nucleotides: TGTGCCAGCAGCTTGGACCCGGGACAGGGTAATCAGCCCCAGCATTTT. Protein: CASSLDPGQGNQPQHF.

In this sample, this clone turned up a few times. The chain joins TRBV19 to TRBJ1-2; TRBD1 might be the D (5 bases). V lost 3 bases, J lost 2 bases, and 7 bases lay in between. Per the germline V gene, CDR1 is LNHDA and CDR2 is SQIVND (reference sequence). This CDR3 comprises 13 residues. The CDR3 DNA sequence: TGTGCCAGTAGTATTCAGGGAAACTATGGCTACACCTTC. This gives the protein CASSIQGNYGYTF.

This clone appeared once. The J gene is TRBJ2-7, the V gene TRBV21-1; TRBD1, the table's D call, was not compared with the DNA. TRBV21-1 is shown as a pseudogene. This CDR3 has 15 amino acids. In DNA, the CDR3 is TGTGCCAGCAGCAAAAAAAGGCTACAGGCCTACGAGCAGTACTTC. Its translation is CASSKKRLQAYEQYF.

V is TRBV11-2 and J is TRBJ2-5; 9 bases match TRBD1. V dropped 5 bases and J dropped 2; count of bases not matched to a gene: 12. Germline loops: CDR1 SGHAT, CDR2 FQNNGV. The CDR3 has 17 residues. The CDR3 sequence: CASSLRTGVKTQETQYF. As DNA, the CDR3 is TGTGCCAGCAGCCTCAGGACAGGGGTCAAAACTCAAGAGACCCAGTACTTC.

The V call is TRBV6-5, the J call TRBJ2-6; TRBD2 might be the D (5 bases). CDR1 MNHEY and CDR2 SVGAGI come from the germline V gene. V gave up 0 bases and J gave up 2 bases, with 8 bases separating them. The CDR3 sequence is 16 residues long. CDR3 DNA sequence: TGTGCCAGCAGTTACTCGACTAACACTGGGGCCAACGTCCTGACTTTC. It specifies CASSYSTNTGANVLTF.

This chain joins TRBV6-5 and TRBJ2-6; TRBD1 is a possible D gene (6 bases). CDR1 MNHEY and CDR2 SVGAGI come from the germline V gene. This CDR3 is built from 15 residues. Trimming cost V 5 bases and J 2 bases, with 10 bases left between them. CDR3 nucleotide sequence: TGTGCCAGCAGTCCGACAGGCGCTGGGGCCAACGTCCTGACTTTC. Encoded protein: CASSPTGAGANVLTF.

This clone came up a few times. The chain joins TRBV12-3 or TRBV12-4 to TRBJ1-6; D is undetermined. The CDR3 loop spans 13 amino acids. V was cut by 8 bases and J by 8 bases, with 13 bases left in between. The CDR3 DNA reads TGTGCCAGCTTTTCCAGCGGCGATTCACCCCTCCACTTT. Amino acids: CASFSSGDSPLHF.

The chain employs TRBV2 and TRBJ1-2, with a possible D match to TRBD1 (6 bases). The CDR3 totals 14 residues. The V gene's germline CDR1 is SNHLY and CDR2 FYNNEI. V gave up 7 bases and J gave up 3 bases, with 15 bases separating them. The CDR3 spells CASNVGGADYGYTF. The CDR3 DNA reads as TGTGCCAGCAATGTTGGGGGCGCTGACTATGGCTACACCTTC.

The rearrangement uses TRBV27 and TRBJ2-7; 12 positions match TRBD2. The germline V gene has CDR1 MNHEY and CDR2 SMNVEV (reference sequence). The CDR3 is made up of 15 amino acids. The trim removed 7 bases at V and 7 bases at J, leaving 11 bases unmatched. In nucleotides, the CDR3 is TGTGCCAGCATGCCACTAGCGGGAGGTAGTAGGGAGCAGTACTTC. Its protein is CASMPLAGGSREQYF.

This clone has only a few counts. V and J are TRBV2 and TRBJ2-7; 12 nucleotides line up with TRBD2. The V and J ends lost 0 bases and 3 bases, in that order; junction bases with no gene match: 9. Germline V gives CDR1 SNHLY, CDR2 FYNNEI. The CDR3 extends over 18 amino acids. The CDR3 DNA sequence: TGTGCCAGCAGTGAAGCGAACCCTGGACTAGCGGGACTCTACGAGCAGTACTTC. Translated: CASSEANPGLAGLYEQYF.

This CDR3 reads CASSLQTGGTEAFF. The DNA for the CDR3 is TGTGCCAGCAGCTTACAAACAGGGGGCACTGAAGCTTTCTTT. The V call is TRBV7-9, the J call TRBJ1-1; 8 bases are shared with TRBD1. CDR1 SEHNR and CDR2 FQNEAQ come from the germline V gene (reference sequence). The CDR3 has 14 residues. The V gene end was trimmed by 2 bases and the J gene end by 4 bases; junction bases not matched to a gene: 3.